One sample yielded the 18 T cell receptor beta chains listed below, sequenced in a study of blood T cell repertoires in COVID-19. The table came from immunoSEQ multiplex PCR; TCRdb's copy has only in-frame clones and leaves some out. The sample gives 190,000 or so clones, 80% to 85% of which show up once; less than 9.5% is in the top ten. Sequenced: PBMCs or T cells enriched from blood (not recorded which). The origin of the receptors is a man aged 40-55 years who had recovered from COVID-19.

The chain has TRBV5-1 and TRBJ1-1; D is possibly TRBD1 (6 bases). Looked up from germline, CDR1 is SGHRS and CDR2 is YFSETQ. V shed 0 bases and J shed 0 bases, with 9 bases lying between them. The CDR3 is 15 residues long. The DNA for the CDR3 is TGCGCCAGCAGCTTGGTTTCAGGGGTGAACACTGAAGCTTTCTTT. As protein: CASSLVSGVNTEAFF.

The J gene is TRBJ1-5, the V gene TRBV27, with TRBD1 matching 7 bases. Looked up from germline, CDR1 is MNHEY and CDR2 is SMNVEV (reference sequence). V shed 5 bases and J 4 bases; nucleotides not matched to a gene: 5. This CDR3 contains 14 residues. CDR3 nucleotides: TGTGCCAGCAGTCGACAGGGTTTTAATCAGCCCCAGCATTTT. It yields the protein CASSRQGFNQPQHF.

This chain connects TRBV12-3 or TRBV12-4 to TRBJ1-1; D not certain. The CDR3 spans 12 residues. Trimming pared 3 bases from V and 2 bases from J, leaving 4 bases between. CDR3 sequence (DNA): TGTGCCAGCAGTTTGAGTAACACTGAAGCTTTCTTT. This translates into CASSLSNTEAFF.

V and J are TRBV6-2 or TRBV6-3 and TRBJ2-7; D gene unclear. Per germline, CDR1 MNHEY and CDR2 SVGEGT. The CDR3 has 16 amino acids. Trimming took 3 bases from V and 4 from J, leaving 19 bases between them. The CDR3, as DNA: TGTGCCAGCAGTTATTATGAGGCCACAATACCATACGAGCAGTACTTC. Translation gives CASSYYEATIPYEQYF.

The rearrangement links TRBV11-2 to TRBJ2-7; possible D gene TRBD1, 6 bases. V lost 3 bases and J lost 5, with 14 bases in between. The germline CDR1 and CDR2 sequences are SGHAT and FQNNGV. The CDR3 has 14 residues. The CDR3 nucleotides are TGTGCCAGCAGCTTCTTTAGGGGGAGCCACGAGCAGTACTTC. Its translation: CASSFFRGSHEQYF.

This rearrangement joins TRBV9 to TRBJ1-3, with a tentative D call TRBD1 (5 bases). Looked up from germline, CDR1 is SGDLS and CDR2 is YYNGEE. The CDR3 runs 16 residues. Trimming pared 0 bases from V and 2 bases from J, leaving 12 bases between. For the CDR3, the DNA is TGTGCCAGCAGCGTAGGTGGAGGGGTACCTGGAAACACCATATATTTT. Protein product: CASSVGGGVPGNTIYF.

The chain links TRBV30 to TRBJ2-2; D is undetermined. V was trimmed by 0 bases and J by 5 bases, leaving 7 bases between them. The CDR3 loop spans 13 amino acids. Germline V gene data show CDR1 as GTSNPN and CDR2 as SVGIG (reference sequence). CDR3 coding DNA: TGTGCCTGGAGTGTTGCCGGGACCGGGGAGCTGTTTTTT. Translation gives CAWSVAGTGELFF.

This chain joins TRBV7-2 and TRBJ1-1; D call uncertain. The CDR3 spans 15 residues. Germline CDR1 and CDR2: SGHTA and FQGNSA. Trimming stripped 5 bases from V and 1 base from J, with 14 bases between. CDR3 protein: CASSMAGGRNTEAFF. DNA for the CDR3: TGTGCCAGCAGCATGGCGGGTGGACGGAACACTGAAGCTTTCTTT.

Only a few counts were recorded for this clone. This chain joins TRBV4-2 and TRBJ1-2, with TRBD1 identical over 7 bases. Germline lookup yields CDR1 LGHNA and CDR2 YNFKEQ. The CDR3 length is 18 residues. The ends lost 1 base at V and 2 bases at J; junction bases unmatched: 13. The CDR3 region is CASSQVGGQGTANYGYTF. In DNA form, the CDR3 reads TGTGCCAGCAGCCAAGTTGGGGGACAAGGGACAGCAAACTATGGCTACACCTTC.

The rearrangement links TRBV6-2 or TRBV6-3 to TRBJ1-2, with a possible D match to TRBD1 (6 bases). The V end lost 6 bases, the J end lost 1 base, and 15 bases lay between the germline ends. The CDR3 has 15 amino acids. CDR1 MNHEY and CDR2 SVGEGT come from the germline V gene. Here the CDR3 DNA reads TGTGCCAGCAGCCGACCGGGACACAGTAACTATGGCTACACCTTC. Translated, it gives CASSRPGHSNYGYTF.

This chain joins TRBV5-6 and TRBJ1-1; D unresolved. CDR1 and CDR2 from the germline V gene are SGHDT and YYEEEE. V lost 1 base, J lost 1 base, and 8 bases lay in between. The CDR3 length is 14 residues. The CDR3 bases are TGTGCCAGCAGCTTGTCAGGTGCGAACACTGAAGCTTTCTTT. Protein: CASSLSGANTEAFF.

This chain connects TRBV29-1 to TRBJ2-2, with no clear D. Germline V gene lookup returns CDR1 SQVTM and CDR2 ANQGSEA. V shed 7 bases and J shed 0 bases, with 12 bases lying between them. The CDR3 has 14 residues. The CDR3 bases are TGCAGCGCCACTGGTGCTTCGAACACCGGGGAGCTGTTTTTT. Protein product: CSATGASNTGELFF.

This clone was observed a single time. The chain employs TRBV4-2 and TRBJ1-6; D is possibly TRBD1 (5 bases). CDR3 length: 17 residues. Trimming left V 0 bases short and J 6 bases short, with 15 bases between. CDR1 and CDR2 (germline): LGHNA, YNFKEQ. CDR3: CASSQDRTKTVNSPLHF. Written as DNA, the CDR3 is TGTGCCAGCAGCCAAGATAGGACAAAGACGGTTAATTCACCCCTCCACTTT.

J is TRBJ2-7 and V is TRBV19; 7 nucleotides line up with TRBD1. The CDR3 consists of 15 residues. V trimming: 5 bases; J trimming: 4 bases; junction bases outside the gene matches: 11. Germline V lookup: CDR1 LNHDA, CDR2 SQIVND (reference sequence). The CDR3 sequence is CASSATGTEIYEQYF. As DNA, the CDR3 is TGTGCCAGTAGTGCAACCGGGACAGAAATTTACGAGCAGTACTTC.

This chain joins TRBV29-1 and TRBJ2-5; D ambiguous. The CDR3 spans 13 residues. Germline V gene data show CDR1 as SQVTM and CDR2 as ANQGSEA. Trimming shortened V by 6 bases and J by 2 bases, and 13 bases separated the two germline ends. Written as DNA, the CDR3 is TGCAGCGTGGAACCGACTCTGCAAGAGACCCAGTACTTC. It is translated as CSVEPTLQETQYF.

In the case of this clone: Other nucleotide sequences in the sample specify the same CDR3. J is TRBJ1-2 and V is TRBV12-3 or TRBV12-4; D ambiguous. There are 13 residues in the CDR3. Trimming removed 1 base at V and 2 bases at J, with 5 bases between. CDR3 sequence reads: CASSLGQNYGYTF. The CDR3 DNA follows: TGTGCCAGCAGTTTAGGTCAGAACTATGGCTACACCTTC.

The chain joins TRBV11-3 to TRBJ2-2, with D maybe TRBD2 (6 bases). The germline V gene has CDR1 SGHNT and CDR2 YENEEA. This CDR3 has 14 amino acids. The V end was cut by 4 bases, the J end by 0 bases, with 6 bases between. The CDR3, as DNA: TGTGCCAGCAGCTCGGGGGCGAACACCGGGGAGCTGTTTTTT. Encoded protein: CASSSGANTGELFF.

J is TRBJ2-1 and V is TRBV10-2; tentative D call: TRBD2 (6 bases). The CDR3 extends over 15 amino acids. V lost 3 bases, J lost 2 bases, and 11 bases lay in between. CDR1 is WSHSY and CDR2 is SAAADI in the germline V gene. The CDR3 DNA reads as TGCGCCAGCAGTGATTGGGGGGAGCCCTACAATGAGCAGTTCTTC. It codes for CASSDWGEPYNEQFF.